A single sample gave rise to the 21 T cell receptor beta chains below, sequenced in a study of blood T cell repertoires in COVID-19. The repertoire was sequenced with immunoSEQ multiplex PCR; TCRdb's copy has only in-frame clones and lacks some. The table records about 67,000 clones, over 70% of them present only once. Sequences were obtained from peripheral blood. These TCRs come from a middle-aged man with active COVID-19.

This chain joins TRBV19 and TRBJ2-1; 7 positions agree with TRBD2. Germline V gene lookup returns CDR1 LNHDA and CDR2 SQIVND (reference sequence). The CDR3 is 16 amino acids. V dropped 6 bases and J dropped 1; count of bases not matched to a gene: 9. CDR3: CASSVWGTKSYNEQFF. The CDR3 DNA reads TGTGCCAGTAGCGTATGGGGGACTAAGTCCTACAATGAGCAGTTCTTC.

The gene calls are TRBV3-1 (or the pseudogene TRBV3-2) and TRBJ2-3; TRBD2 might be the D (6 bases). Germline assignment: CDR1 LGHDT and CDR2 YNNKEL (reference sequence). CDR3 length: 18 residues. Trimming pared 1 base from V and 2 bases from J, leaving 19 bases between. The CDR3 region is CASSQGFAGRVSTDTQYF. DNA for the CDR3: TGTGCCAGCAGCCAAGGCTTCGCGGGGCGGGTCTCCACAGATACGCAGTATTTT.

The chain uses TRBV6-2 or TRBV6-3 and TRBJ1-3; D is unclear. V dropped 2 bases and J dropped 9 bases, with 14 bases sitting between them. This CDR3 is built from 14 residues. Germline CDR1 reads MNHEY; CDR2 reads SVGEGT. Here the CDR3 reads CASSYGYSRGTIYF. The CDR3 coding sequence is TGTGCCAGCAGTTACGGATACTCGCGGGGCACCATATATTTT.

This CDR3 is CASSPRGGNTEAFF. DNA for the CDR3: TGTGCCAGCAGCCCAAGGGGGGGGAACACTGAAGCTTTCTTT. The chain carries TRBV28 and TRBJ1-1, with D possibly being TRBD1 (6 bases). In germline, CDR1 is MDHEN, CDR2 SYDVKM. The V end lost 6 bases, the J end lost 1 base, and 12 bases lay between the germline ends. The CDR3 is 14 amino acids.

The chain couples TRBV28 to TRBJ1-2; 11 bases fit TRBD1. Losses at the gene ends were 6 bases for V and 5 bases for J; bases not matched to a gene: 11. Looked up from germline, CDR1 is MDHEN and CDR2 is SYDVKM. This CDR3 comprises 16 residues. CDR3 residues: CASSTRTGGVGYGYTF. The CDR3 DNA reads TGTGCCAGCAGCACGCGGACAGGGGGCGTGGGATATGGCTACACCTTC.

The chain links TRBV21-1 to TRBJ2-2; the table assigns TRBD1, which was not confirmed against the DNA. TRBV21-1 is classified as a pseudogene. This CDR3 contains 12 residues. The CDR3 DNA is TGTGCCAGGGACAGGGCCCCCGGGGAGCTGTTTTTT. This sequence encodes CARDRAPGELFF.

The chain carries TRBV5-1 and TRBJ2-3; 11 bases agree with TRBD2. The junction had 4 bases not matched to a gene; V was cut back by 0 bases and J by 1 base. Germline lookup yields CDR1 SGHRS and CDR2 YFSETQ. The CDR3 is made up of 17 amino acids. The CDR3 sequence: CASSLVLAGAGTDTQYF. The CDR3 bases are TGCGCCAGCAGCTTGGTACTAGCGGGAGCCGGCACAGATACGCAGTATTTT. The whole variable domain, filled in from reference TRBV5-1 and TRBJ2-3, reads KAGVTQTPRYLIKTRGQQVTLSCSPISGHRSVSWYQQTPGQGLQFLFEYFSETQRNKGNFPGRFSGRQFSNSRSEMNVSTLELGDSALYLCASSLVLAGAGTDTQYFGPGTRLTVL.

The rearrangement joins TRBV28 to TRBJ2-1; 14 nucleotides agree with TRBD2. This CDR3 has 15 residues. Germline V gene sequence: CDR1 MDHEN, CDR2 SYDVKM. Losses at the gene ends were 5 bases for V and 12 bases for J; bases not matched to a gene: 9. CDR3 protein: CASSKPGLAGEGQFF. CDR3 DNA: TGTGCCAGCAGTAAGCCGGGACTAGCGGGAGAGGGGCAGTTCTTC.

This chain links TRBV3-1 (or the pseudogene TRBV3-2) with TRBJ2-5; D is possibly TRBD1 (6 bases). CDR1 and CDR2 from the germline V gene are LGHDT and YNNKEL (reference sequence). V was trimmed by 1 base and J by 5 bases, leaving 11 bases between them. This CDR3 comprises 14 residues. CDR3 loop: CASSQAQGSETQYF. The CDR3 nucleotides read TGTGCCAGCAGCCAAGCACAGGGCAGCGAGACCCAGTACTTC.

The rearrangement joins TRBV5-1 to TRBJ2-1; 9 bases are a match to TRBD1. The CDR3 is 15 amino acids. Looked up from germline, CDR1 is SGHRS and CDR2 is YFSETQ. The trim removed 4 bases at V and 4 bases at J, leaving 6 bases unmatched. DNA of the CDR3: TGCGCCAGCAGCGCCGGGACAGGGTATTACAATGAGCAGTTCTTC. Translation gives CASSAGTGYYNEQFF.

This sequence joins TRBV3-1 (or the pseudogene TRBV3-2) and TRBJ2-7; 7 bases match TRBD2. Germline CDR1 is LGHDT and CDR2 is YNNKEL (reference sequence). V lost 0 bases, J lost 6 bases, and 14 bases stayed unmatched. There are 17 residues in the CDR3. The CDR3 spells CASSQDPRGTSAAEQYF. CDR3 bases: TGTGCCAGCAGCCAAGATCCTAGGGGTACTAGCGCGGCCGAGCAGTACTTC.

This chain links TRBV19 with TRBJ1-5; D is undetermined. V lost 6 bases and J lost 5, with 11 bases in between. Germline-derived CDR1 and CDR2 are LNHDA and SQIVND (reference sequence). This CDR3 spans 13 amino acids. The CDR3 loop is CASSRTLDQPQHF. The CDR3 DNA follows: TGTGCCAGTAGCCGGACTCTAGATCAGCCCCAGCATTTT.

This clone was found once. The J gene is TRBJ2-1, the V gene TRBV7-6; 8 nucleotides agree with TRBD2. Germline V gives CDR1 SGHVS, CDR2 FNYEAQ. Trimming removed 5 bases from V and 2 bases from J; junction bases left unmatched: 11. The CDR3 is made up of 17 amino acids. The CDR3 sequence is CASSLGSLRGAYNEQFF. Written as DNA, the CDR3 is TGTGCCAGCAGCCTCGGGTCGTTGCGGGGGGCCTACAATGAGCAGTTCTTC.

This chain connects TRBV25-1 to TRBJ1-6; D call uncertain. The CDR3 consists of 16 residues. Trimming cost V 3 bases and J 0 bases, with 9 bases left between them. Germline lookup yields CDR1 MGHDK and CDR2 SYGVNS. The CDR3 spells CASSDDPSSYNSPLHF. CDR3 coding DNA: TGTGCCAGCAGTGACGATCCGAGCTCCTATAATTCACCCCTCCACTTT. Together with reference TRBV25-1 and TRBJ1-6, the CDR3 gives the full variable domain: EADIYQTPRYLVIGTGKKITLECSQTMGHDKMYWYQQDPGMELHLIHYSYGVNSTEKGDLSSESTVSRIRTEHFPLTLESARPSHTSQYLCASSDDPSSYNSPLHFGNGTRLTVT.

For the CDR3, the DNA is TGTGCCAGCAGCCCCCGAACGGCAGCGGTGTCCCGCGCTGGGGCCAACGTCCTGACTTTC. This sequence encodes CASSPRTAAVSRAGANVLTF. The chain links TRBV3-1 (or the pseudogene TRBV3-2) to TRBJ2-6; D may be TRBD2 (5 bases). The germline V gene encodes CDR1 LGHDT and CDR2 YNNKEL (reference sequence). The CDR3 consists of 20 residues. V lost 4 bases and J 2 bases, leaving 24 bases between the germline ends.

This chain links TRBV24-1 with TRBJ1-2; 7 bases agree with TRBD1. The CDR3 runs 14 residues. V shed 7 bases, J shed 0 bases, and the junction held 4 bases outside the gene matches. Germline loops: CDR1 KGHDR, CDR2 SFDVKD. The CDR3 reads CATSRTGSNYGYTF. In nucleotides, the CDR3 is TGTGCCACCAGCCGGACAGGCTCTAACTATGGCTACACCTTC.

The chain joins TRBV18 to TRBJ1-4; D gene uncertain. The CDR3 consists of 14 residues. Trimming took off 3 bases at V and 7 bases at J, with 12 bases between the two ends. Germline CDR1 reads KGHSH; CDR2 reads LQKENI. CDR3 in DNA: TGTGCCAGCTCACCGCAGGAGGGCGCTGAAAAACTGTTTTTT. This encodes CASSPQEGAEKLFF.

This chain connects TRBV15 to TRBJ1-4, with TRBD1 matching over 10 bases. Germline lookup yields CDR1 LNHNV and CDR2 YYDKDF (reference sequence). The CDR3 sequence is 14 residues long. V lost 4 bases to trimming and J lost 7 bases; unmatched junction nucleotides: 3. CDR3 sequence (DNA): TGTGCCACCAGCATCTGGGACAGGGGTGAAAAACTGTTTTTT. This gives the protein CATSIWDRGEKLFF.

The chain recombines TRBV3-1 (or the pseudogene TRBV3-2) with TRBJ2-3; 7 bases match TRBD2. V shed 3 bases, J shed 9 bases, and the junction held 9 bases outside the gene matches. Germline CDR1 and CDR2: LGHDT and YNNKEL (reference sequence). This CDR3 spans 14 amino acids. CDR3 coding DNA: TGTGCCAGCAGCCAGGCTACCTGGGGGGGAACGCAGTATTTT. It codes for CASSQATWGGTQYF.

This sequence joins TRBV19 and TRBJ2-1, with 9 bases lining up with TRBD2. The CDR3 is made up of 15 amino acids. With 5 bases clipped from V and 7 bases from J, the junction kept 9 bases outside the gene matches. CDR1 LNHDA and CDR2 SQIVND come from the germline V gene (reference sequence). For the CDR3, the DNA is TGTGCCAGTAGTCCACAAGCGGGAGGTAGGAATGAGCAGTTCTTC. Its protein product is CASSPQAGGRNEQFF.

Written as DNA, the CDR3 is TGTGCCTCTGAGGGCACAGATACGCAGTATTTT. Its translation: CASEGTDTQYF. The rearrangement links TRBV7-9 to TRBJ2-3; D unclear. The CDR3 runs to 11 residues. With 11 bases removed from V and 1 base from J, the gap between germline ends came to 7 bases. Germline values: CDR1 SEHNR, CDR2 FQNEAQ (reference sequence).